A selection of T cell receptor beta chains follows, all from one sample in a study of blood T cell repertoires in COVID-19. Profiled with immunoSEQ multiplex PCR; TCRdb holds only in-frame clones, not every one. The sample has around 150,000 clones; roughly 79% are singletons. Sequencing was done on a sample of peripheral blood. These receptors were taken from a woman aged 55-69 years with active or convalescent COVID-19. Both conserved end residues are part of each CDR3. A D gene is named only where the DNA matches it firmly. Clone size is not always given. Where it is, it says once, few, many or a class for expanded clones.

TRBV5-4,TRBJ1-6,-,-,CASSPYGTHNSPLHF,TGTGCCAGCAGCCCCTACGGGACTCACAATTCACCCCTCCACTTT
TRBV6-5,TRBJ1-1,-,once,CASSFKLMWNTEAFF,TGTGCCAGCAGTTTTAAGCTAATGTGGAACACTGAAGCTTTCTTT
TRBV7-2,TRBJ2-2,TRBD2,-,CASTLLAGVEGELFF,TGTGCCAGCACTTTACTAGCGGGAGTTGAAGGGGAGCTGTTTTTT
TRBV19,TRBJ2-4,TRBD1,-,CASSPRQGLAKNIQYF,TGTGCCAGTAGTCCCAGACAGGGGTTAGCCAAAAACATTCAGTACTTC
TRBV9,TRBJ2-1,TRBD1,-,CASSRGGGGSYNEQFF,TGTGCCAGCAGCAGAGGGGGCGGCGGGTCCTACAATGAGCAGTTCTTC
TRBV9,TRBJ1-6,-,-,CASNPEGLTNSPLHF,TGTGCCAGCAACCCCGAGGGCCTTACCAATTCACCCCTCCACTTT
TRBV27,TRBJ1-2,-,-,CASVGSGDTNYGYTF,TGTGCCAGCGTCGGGTCGGGAGACACTAACTATGGCTACACCTTC
TRBV3-1/TRBV3-2,TRBJ2-1,-,once,CASILNPGGRERDSYNEQFF,TGTGCCAGCATCTTAAATCCGGGGGGCCGTGAGCGGGATTCCTACAATGAGCAGTTCTTC
TRBV5-1,TRBJ2-1,TRBD1,once,CASGTGAYNEQFF,TGCGCCAGCGGGACAGGCGCCTACAATGAGCAGTTCTTC
TRBV21-1,TRBJ1-1,-,-,CASSRGFTEAFF,TGTGCCAGCAGCAGAGGGTTCACTGAAGCTTTCTTT
TRBV7-2,TRBJ2-7,-,once,CASSLEVQGSYEQYF,TGTGCCAGCAGCTTAGAGGTACAGGGCAGCTACGAGCAGTACTTC
TRBV5-1,TRBJ2-1,TRBD2,-,CASSSTTSGGAGEQFF,TGCGCCAGCAGCTCAACGACTAGCGGGGGGGCCGGTGAGCAGTTCTTC
TRBV27,TRBJ1-1,-,-,CASSTWGGGITNTEAFF,TGTGCCAGCAGCACGTGGGGTGGAGGGATTACGAACACTGAAGCTTTCTTT
TRBV5-6,TRBJ2-7,TRBD1,-,CASSPVGTGYGEQYF,TGTGCCAGCAGCCCGGTGGGGACAGGGTATGGCGAGCAGTACTTC
TRBV5-1,TRBJ2-3,-,-,CASSLTPGTDTQYF,TGCGCCAGCAGCCTCACCCCCGGGACAGATACGCAGTATTTT
TRBV4-2,TRBJ1-4,-,-,CASSQVSGNEKLFF,TGTGCCAGCAGCCAAGTGTCCGGGAATGAAAAACTGTTTTTT
TRBV24-1,TRBJ2-1,TRBD2,-,CATSDPPRGGYNEQFF,TGTGCCACCAGTGACCCCCCCCGGGGGGGCTACAATGAGCAGTTCTTC
TRBV7-9,TRBJ1-1,-,-,CASSSYDEAFF,TGTGCCAGCAGCTCCTACGATGAAGCTTTCTTT
TRBV27,TRBJ1-1,-,-,CASRPYGESAEAFF,TGTGCCAGCAGGCCTTACGGTGAGAGCGCTGAAGCTTTCTTT
TRBV19,TRBJ2-2,-,-,CASSIRAGASNTGELFF,TGTGCCAGTAGTATAAGGGCAGGGGCTTCGAACACCGGGGAGCTGTTTTTT
TRBV3-1/TRBV3-2,TRBJ2-5,-,-,CASSLRSDETQYF,TGTGCCAGCAGCCTTAGGAGCGACGAGACCCAGTACTTC
TRBV11-2,TRBJ1-1,-,few,CASSSLLRRKNTEAFF,TGTGCCAGCAGCTCCTTGCTTCGGCGGAAGAACACTGAAGCTTTCTTT
TRBV5-1,TRBJ2-4,TRBD1,-,CASSTQGAGKNIQYF,TGCGCCAGCAGCACACAGGGGGCCGGCAAAAACATTCAGTACTTC
TRBV6-1,TRBJ1-2,TRBD1,-,CASSESISGQGNYGYTF,TGTGCCAGCAGTGAATCTATCTCGGGACAGGGGAACTATGGCTACACCTTC